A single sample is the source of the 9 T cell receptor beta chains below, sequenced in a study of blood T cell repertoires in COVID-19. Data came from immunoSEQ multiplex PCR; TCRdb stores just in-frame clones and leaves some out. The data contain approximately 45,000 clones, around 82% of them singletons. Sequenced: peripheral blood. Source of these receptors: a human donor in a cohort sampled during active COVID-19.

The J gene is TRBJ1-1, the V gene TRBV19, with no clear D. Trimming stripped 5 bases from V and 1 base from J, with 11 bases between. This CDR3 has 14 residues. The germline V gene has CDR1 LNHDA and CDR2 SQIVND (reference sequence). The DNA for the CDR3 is TGTGCCAGTAGTCGGAGCCGGGAGAACACTGAAGCTTTCTTT. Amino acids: CASSRSRENTEAFF.

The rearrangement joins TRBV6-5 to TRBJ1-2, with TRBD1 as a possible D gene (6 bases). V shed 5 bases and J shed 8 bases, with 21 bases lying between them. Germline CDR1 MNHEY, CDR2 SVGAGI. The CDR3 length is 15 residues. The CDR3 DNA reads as TGTGCCAGCAGTCCTAAGGAGTCAGGGGCTAGAGGCTACACCTTC. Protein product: CASSPKESGARGYTF.

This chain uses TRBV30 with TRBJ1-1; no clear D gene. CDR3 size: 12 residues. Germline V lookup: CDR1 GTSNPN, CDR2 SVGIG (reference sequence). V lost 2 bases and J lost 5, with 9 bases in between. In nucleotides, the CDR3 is TGTGCCTGGAGTACCTACAGAACTGAAGCTTTCTTT. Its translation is CAWSTYRTEAFF.

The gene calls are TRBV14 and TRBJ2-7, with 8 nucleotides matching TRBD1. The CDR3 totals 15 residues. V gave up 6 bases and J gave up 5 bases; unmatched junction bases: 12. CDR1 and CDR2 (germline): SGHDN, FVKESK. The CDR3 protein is CASSRTGGAPHEQYF. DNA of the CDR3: TGTGCCAGCAGTCGTACAGGGGGTGCTCCTCACGAGCAGTACTTC.

The CDR3 nucleotides read TGTGCCACCAGCAGAGGGGGGACAGGGAACACTGAAGCTTTCTTT. This encodes CATSRGGTGNTEAFF. The rearrangement joins TRBV15 to TRBJ1-1; 8 nucleotides line up with TRBD1. V trimming: 1 base; J trimming: 1 base; junction bases outside the gene matches: 2. In germline, CDR1 is LNHNV, CDR2 YYDKDF (reference sequence). This CDR3 has 15 amino acids. The variable domain in full, completed from reference TRBV15 and TRBJ1-1, reads DAMVIQNPRYQVTQFGKPVTLSCSQTLNHNVMYWYQQKSSQAPKLLFHYYDKDFNNEADTPDNFQSRRPNTSFCFLDIRSPGLGDTAMYLCATSRGGTGNTEAFFGQGTRLTVV.

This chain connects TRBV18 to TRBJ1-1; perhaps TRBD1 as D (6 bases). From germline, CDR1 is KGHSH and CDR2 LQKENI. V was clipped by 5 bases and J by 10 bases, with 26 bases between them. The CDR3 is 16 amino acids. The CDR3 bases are TGTGCCAGCTCAGCCAAGGAGGACAGTAGGGGTCTCGGAGCTTTCTTT. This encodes CASSAKEDSRGLGAFF.

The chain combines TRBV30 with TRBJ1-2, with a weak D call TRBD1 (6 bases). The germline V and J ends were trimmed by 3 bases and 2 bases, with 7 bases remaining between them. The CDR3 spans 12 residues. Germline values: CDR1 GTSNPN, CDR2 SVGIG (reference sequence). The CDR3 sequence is CAWRRGNYGYTF. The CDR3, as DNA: TGTGCCTGGAGGAGGGGGAACTATGGCTACACCTTC.

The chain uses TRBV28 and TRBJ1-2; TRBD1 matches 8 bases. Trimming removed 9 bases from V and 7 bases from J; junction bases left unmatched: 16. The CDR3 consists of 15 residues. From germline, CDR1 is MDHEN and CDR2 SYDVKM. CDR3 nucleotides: TGTGCCAGTTTGTCGGGGTGGCAGGGGGCTAGTGGCTACACCTTC. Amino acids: CASLSGWQGASGYTF.

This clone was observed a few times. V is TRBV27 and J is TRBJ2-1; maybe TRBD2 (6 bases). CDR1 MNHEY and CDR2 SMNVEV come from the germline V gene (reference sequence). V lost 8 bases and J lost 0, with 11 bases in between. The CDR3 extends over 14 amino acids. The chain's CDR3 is CASSRGSSYNEQFF. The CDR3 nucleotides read TGTGCCAGCTCACGGGGGAGCTCCTACAATGAGCAGTTCTTC.